These 5 T cell receptor beta chains were all obtained from the same sample, sequenced in a study of control samples from healthy donors and cancer patients. Repertoires were generated with immunoSEQ multiplex PCR, while TCRdb's copy carries only in-frame clones and drops some. In the table there are roughly 100,000 clones, approximately 83% of which are singletons. Sequencing input: blood. The receptors here all came from a woman between 45 and 60 years old in good health.

This rearrangement joins TRBV4-2 to TRBJ2-7, with D possibly called TRBD1 or TRBD2 (5 bases each). Germline V lookup: CDR1 LGHNA, CDR2 YNFKEQ. The V end was cut by 3 bases, the J end by 3 bases, with 12 bases between. This CDR3 is 14 amino acids long. Here the CDR3 DNA reads TGTGCCAGCAGCCAGGGGGTGGGTAGCTACGAGCAGTACTTC. It is translated as CASSQGVGSYEQYF.

The chain employs TRBV4-2 and TRBJ2-7; D gene uncertain. The CDR3 length is 13 residues. From germline, CDR1 is LGHNA and CDR2 YNFKEQ. Between the trimmed V and J ends, which lost 0 bases and 3 bases, there was a span of 6 bases. The CDR3 sequence is CASSQESLYEQYF. DNA of the CDR3: TGTGCCAGCAGCCAAGAGTCGCTCTACGAGCAGTACTTC.

The rearrangement joins TRBV6-5 to TRBJ1-5; D unclear. Trimming took off 5 bases at V and 0 bases at J, with 11 bases between the two ends. The CDR3 totals 15 residues. CDR1 is MNHEY, CDR2 SVGAGI, per germline. Written as DNA, the CDR3 is TGTGCCAGCAGTCTGGAACCGAATAGCAATCAGCCCCAGCATTTT. This encodes CASSLEPNSNQPQHF.

Points on this clone: The same CDR3 also results from other DNA sequences found in this sample. The chain joins TRBV6-2 or TRBV6-3 to TRBJ1-5; no clear D gene. The V and J ends lost 4 bases and 2 bases respectively, with 12 bases between them. CDR3 length: 15 residues. The germline V gene has CDR1 MNHEY and CDR2 SVGEGT. CDR3 in DNA: TGTGCCAGCAGTTTTAGGCAGGCTGGCAATCAGCCCCAGCATTTT. Amino acids: CASSFRQAGNQPQHF.

The rearrangement links TRBV5-1 to TRBJ2-7, with 8 bases matching TRBD1. Trimming cost V 0 bases and J 1 base; bases outside gene matches: 6. In germline, CDR1 is SGHRS, CDR2 YFSETQ. The CDR3 runs 16 residues. This chain's CDR3 is CASSLGAGTGSYEQYF. The CDR3 DNA follows: TGCGCCAGCAGCTTGGGCGCCGGGACAGGATCCTACGAGCAGTACTTC.